The rows below give T cell receptor beta chains drawn from one sample of a study of blood T cell repertoires in COVID-19. Here immunoSEQ multiplex PCR was the method, and the copy in TCRdb shows in-frame clones only, minus some. The sample contains tens of thousands of clones, about 82% of which appear only once. Sequenced sample: peripheral blood. These receptors all come from a human donor in a cohort sampled during active COVID-19. Each CDR3 is given with its conserved first and last residue. Fields, in order: D gene, V gene, CDR3 length, CDR3 protein. The D gene is left open where the match is weak.

-	TRBV9	11	CASSRGETQYF
TRBD1	TRBV5-1	16	CASSLAKSGGAIEAFF
TRBD1	TRBV7-2	15	CASSPTGGPGNTIYF
-	TRBV15	15	CATSRDPGGNQPQHF
-	TRBV18	13	CASSPPGEETQYF
TRBD2	TRBV5-1	16	CASSPTPSGSYNEQFF
TRBD1	TRBV19	15	CASSLQGRNTGELFF
TRBD2	TRBV19	15	CASSIDGGSYNEQFF
TRBD2	TRBV7-9	16	CASSLDDGTSGFWQFF
-	TRBV15	12	CATSSPLAGYTF
-	TRBV29-1	15	CSVKGPGTRDQPQHF
TRBD2	TRBV10-1	12	CASSEAGLAQYF
TRBD2	TRBV7-2	15	CASSWTSGVDNEQFF
-	TRBV27	12	CASAAESSKLFF
TRBD2	TRBV30	16	CAWSVRSAREIGEQYF
TRBD1	TRBV5-6	16	CASSYQTGGLRETQYF
TRBD1	TRBV9	16	CASSPAGTGGSGELFF
TRBD1	TRBV7-3	14	CASSPTGGSSPLHF
-	TRBV19	13	CASSPTAALGYTF
-	TRBV6-5	14	CASRLQGGNYEQYF
TRBD1	TRBV2	15	CASSEAGGGNQPQHF
-	TRBV6-5	13	CASSMTGREKLFF
TRBD2	TRBV7-9	15	CATETSGSSYNEQFF
-	TRBV2	15	CASSEVGANTGELFF
-	TRBV7-9	16	CASSLAQGFAVGELFF
-	TRBV4-3	15	CASSQGGEINSPLHF
-	TRBV4-1	14	CASAQGHGNQPQHF